Listed below are T cell receptor beta chains from one sample, sequenced in a study. TCRdb reprocessed the reads with MiXCR, giving one entry per CDR3 protein. The sample includes about 4,100 distinct CDR3 sequences, under 12% seen only once; the top ten take about 13%. What was sequenced was CD4+ T cells from synovial fluid. The source is a human donor with rheumatoid arthritis. Each CDR3 is given with its conserved first and last residue. A D gene is named only where the DNA matches it firmly. Clone size, where shown, is once, few, many, or a class for clones that have expanded.

>medium-sized|14|TRBJ2-7|-|TRBV7-2
CASSLESGRGEQYF
TGTGCCAGCAGCTTAGAATCGGGCCGGGGTGAGCAGTACTTC
>many|15|TRBJ2-5|TRBD2|TRBV12-3/TRBV12-4
CASRGAGGAQETQYF
TGTGCCAGCCGCGGAGCGGGAGGGGCACAAGAGACCCAGTACTTC
>medium-sized|13|TRBJ2-1|-|TRBV10-2
CASSTTAYNEQFF
TGCGCCAGCAGTACGACTGCCTACAATGAGCAGTTCTTC
>few|15|TRBJ2-6|-|TRBV7-2
CASSLGWSGANVLTF
TGTGCCAGCAGCTTAGGGTGGTCTGGGGCCAACGTCCTGACTTTC
>large|14|TRBJ2-5|-|TRBV7-2
CASSEGGSQETQYF
TGTGCCAGCAGCGAAGGGGGGTCTCAAGAGACCCAGTACTTC
>-|13|TRBJ2-2|-|TRBV30
CAWRTANTGELFF
TGTGCCTGGAGGACAGCGAACACCGGGGAGCTGTTTTTT
>many|14|TRBJ1-4|TRBD1|TRBV6-6
CASSTGTGDEKLFF
TGTGCCAGCAGCACCGGGACAGGGGATGAAAAACTGTTTTTT
>many|15|TRBJ2-6|-|TRBV4-1
CASSQTNSGANVLTF
TGCGCCAGCAGCCAAACCAACTCTGGGGCCAACGTCCTGACTTTC
>many|15|TRBJ2-7|-|TRBV29-1
CSAGRSAGRTYEQYF
TGCAGCGCAGGGAGGTCGGCAGGGCGAACCTACGAGCAGTACTTC
>many|12|TRBJ1-1|-|TRBV6-2/TRBV6-3
CASTQRITEAFF
TGTGCCAGCACCCAAAGGATCACTGAAGCTTTCTTT
>many|20|TRBJ2-7|TRBD2|TRBV28
CASSAIPGASGSLVIDEQYF
TGTGCCAGCAGTGCTATCCCGGGGGCTAGCGGGAGTTTGGTGATCGACGAGCAGTACTTC
>medium-sized|15|TRBJ1-5|TRBD1|TRBV20-1
CSARAGTGSNQPQHF
TGCAGTGCTAGAGCCGGGACAGGGAGCAATCAGCCCCAGCATTTT
>medium-sized|14|TRBJ2-1|TRBD2|TRBV19
CATTLAGRRNEQFF
TGTGCCACCACGCTAGCGGGAAGAAGGAATGAGCAGTTCTTC
>medium-sized|14|TRBJ1-1|-|TRBV7-9
CASSFQGRNTEAFF
TGTGCCAGCAGCTTTCAGGGGAGAAACACTGAAGCTTTCTTT
>medium-sized|13|TRBJ1-1|TRBD1|TRBV20-1
CSAPDRPNTEAFF
TGCAGTGCTCCGGACAGGCCGAACACTGAAGCTTTCTTT
>many|13|TRBJ2-3|-|TRBV27
CASSRSRTDTQYF
TGTGCCAGCAGTAGGAGCCGCACAGATACGCAGTATTTT
>medium-sized|15|TRBJ2-2|TRBD2|TRBV9
CASSGTAGRTGELFF
TGTGCCAGCAGCGGAACAGCGGGAAGAACCGGGGAGCTGTTTTTT
>few|15|TRBJ2-5|-|TRBV4-1
CASSQEGIRQETQYF
TGCGCCAGCAGCCAAGAGGGGATACGCCAAGAGACCCAGTACTTC
>medium-sized|18|TRBJ1-3|TRBD1|TRBV7-2
CASSLVSVTGDSGNTIYF
TGTGCCAGCAGCTTAGTATCGGTGACAGGGGACTCTGGAAACACCATATATTTT
>many|12|TRBJ1-2|-|TRBV9
CASSTRPFGYTF
TGTGCCAGCAGCACCCGACCCTTTGGCTACACCTTC
>medium-sized|18|TRBJ2-2|TRBD1|TRBV5-5
CASSLTTWTGADTGELFF
TGTGCCAGCAGCTTGACTACGTGGACAGGGGCGGACACCGGGGAGCTGTTTTTT
>few|13|TRBJ1-2|-|TRBV12-3/TRBV12-4
CASSRSPDYGYTF
TGTGCCAGCAGTCGGAGCCCCGACTATGGCTACACCTTC
>many|16|TRBJ2-1|-|TRBV7-2
CASSLDVGGIGYEQFF
TGTGCCAGCAGCTTAGATGTAGGCGGGATAGGGTATGAGCAGTTCTTC
>medium-sized|11|TRBJ2-3|-|TRBV12-3/TRBV12-4
CASSLRDTQYF
TGTGCCAGCAGTTTACGAGATACGCAGTATTTT
>-|15|TRBJ1-1|TRBD1|TRBV11-2
CASIPGEGAWTEAFF
TGTGCCAGCATTCCGGGGGAGGGGGCGTGGACTGAAGCTTTCTTT
>few|14|TRBJ2-1|TRBD2|TRBV12-3/TRBV12-4
CASSSSGGPNEQFF
TGTGCCAGCAGTTCTAGCGGGGGGCCCAATGAGCAGTTCTTC
>many|14|TRBJ2-5|-|TRBV5-4
CASSPGRGGETQYF
TGTGCCAGCAGCCCCGGACGGGGAGGAGAGACCCAGTACTTC
>many|14|TRBJ2-5|-|TRBV28
CASSPGDSQETQYF
TGTGCCAGCAGTCCGGGGGACAGCCAAGAGACCCAGTACTTC
>medium-sized|16|TRBJ1-1|-|TRBV18
CASSPPSTGSNTEAFF
TGTGCCAGCTCACCCCCCTCTACAGGGTCGAACACTGAAGCTTTCTTT
>medium-sized|15|TRBJ2-1|-|TRBV18
CASSRGDNSYNEQFF
TGTGCCAGCTCACGAGGGGATAACTCCTACAATGAGCAGTTCTTC
>many|13|TRBJ2-5|TRBD1|TRBV20-1
CSARWTGGETQYF
TGCAGTGCTCGATGGACAGGGGGTGAGACCCAGTACTTC
>medium-sized|15|TRBJ1-1|-|TRBV20-1
CSASNLGWMNTEAFF
TGCAGTGCTAGTAACTTAGGATGGATGAACACTGAAGCTTTCTTT
>medium-sized|15|TRBJ2-3|-|TRBV7-3
CASSFGGAWADTQYF
TGTGCCAGCAGCTTTGGCGGGGCTTGGGCAGATACGCAGTATTTT
>many|15|TRBJ2-7|TRBD2|TRBV7-2
CASSLLAGGVNEQYF
TGTGCCAGCAGCTTACTAGCGGGAGGGGTTAACGAGCAGTACTTC
>many|11|TRBJ2-3|-|TRBV20-1
CSPEGADTQYF
TGCAGTCCGGAGGGTGCGGATACGCAGTATTTT
>medium-sized|11|TRBJ2-7|-|TRBV20-1
CSTSRASEQYF
TGCAGTACCAGCAGAGCGTCCGAGCAGTACTTC
>medium-sized|16|TRBJ2-1|TRBD2|TRBV24-1
CATSDGTSGTYNEQFF
TGTGCCACCAGTGATGGGACTAGCGGGACCTACAATGAGCAGTTCTTC
>medium-sized|14|TRBJ1-2|TRBD1|TRBV30
CAWSAGRGRVGYTF
TGTGCCTGGAGTGCTGGCAGGGGGCGCGTTGGCTACACCTTC
>medium-sized|16|TRBJ2-1|-|TRBV4-3
CASSPGLLSSYNEQFF
TGCGCCAGCAGCCCCGGACTCCTGAGCTCCTACAATGAGCAGTTCTTC
>many|14|TRBJ2-5|-|TRBV4-1
CASSQDLGWETQYF
TGCGCCAGCAGCCAAGATTTGGGATGGGAGACCCAGTACTTC
>many|13|TRBJ1-5|-|TRBV6-6
CASSLGSNQPQHF
TGTGCCAGCAGCCTTGGGAGCAATCAGCCCCAGCATTTT
>medium-sized|15|TRBJ2-1|TRBD2|TRBV20-1
CSTASGGISYNEQFF
TGCAGCACGGCCTCCGGGGGGATCTCCTACAATGAGCAGTTCTTC
>many|18|TRBJ2-6|-|TRBV6-1
CASRTGHGVASGANVLTF
TGTGCCAGCAGGACCGGACACGGCGTAGCCTCTGGGGCCAACGTCCTGACTTTC
>many|15|TRBJ2-1|TRBD1|TRBV7-3
CASSLLGQGLNEQFF
TGTGCCAGCAGCCTGTTGGGACAGGGGCTCAATGAGCAGTTCTTC
>many|15|TRBJ2-5|-|TRBV7-9
CASSLSGAAQETQYF
TGTGCCAGCAGTCTTTCCGGGGCAGCCCAAGAGACCCAGTACTTC
>-|14|TRBJ2-7|TRBD1|TRBV5-5
CASSLAGQGREQYF
TGTGCCAGCAGCTTGGCTGGACAGGGGCGCGAGCAGTACTTC
>many|13|TRBJ2-1|-|TRBV11-2
CASSLESYNEQFF
TGTGCCAGCAGCTTGGAAAGCTACAATGAGCAGTTCTTC
>medium-sized|16|TRBJ1-2|TRBD1|TRBV7-2
CASSRSGTGAIGSYTF
TGTGCCAGCAGCAGATCCGGGACAGGGGCCATCGGAAGCTACACCTTC
>few|12|TRBJ2-7|TRBD1|TRBV29-1
CSVGQGAYEQYF
TGCAGCGTCGGACAGGGGGCCTACGAGCAGTACTTC
>medium-sized|15|TRBJ2-7|TRBD1|TRBV4-1
CASSQDPGQGGEQYF
TGCGCCAGCAGCCAAGATCCCGGACAGGGCGGTGAGCAGTACTTC
>many|13|TRBJ2-1|-|TRBV2
CASSEAKRGEQFF
TGTGCCAGCAGTGAAGCGAAGAGGGGTGAGCAGTTCTTC
>many|18|TRBJ2-1|TRBD2|TRBV2
CASSGGGSGRAVYNEQFF
TGTGCCAGCAGTGGAGGAGGTAGCGGGAGGGCCGTGTACAATGAGCAGTTCTTC
>many|17|TRBJ1-5|-|TRBV28
CASSSAGINFSNQPQHF
TGTGCCAGCAGCTCGGCGGGCATTAACTTTAGCAATCAGCCCCAGCATTTT
>large|14|TRBJ2-1|TRBD2|TRBV5-6
CASSTGLVENEQFF
TGTGCCAGCAGCACCGGACTAGTTGAGAATGAGCAGTTCTTC
>medium-sized|15|TRBJ2-1|TRBD2|TRBV20-1
CSARGEAGGRGEQFF
TGCAGTGCTAGAGGAGAAGCGGGAGGACGGGGGGAGCAGTTCTTC
>medium-sized|17|TRBJ2-1|TRBD2|TRBV12-3/TRBV12-4
CASSQYGLAEIYNEQFF
TGTGCCAGCAGTCAATACGGACTAGCGGAGATCTACAATGAGCAGTTCTTC
>medium-sized|14|TRBJ2-5|-|TRBV24-1
CATSDLQIQETQYF
TGTGCCACCAGTGATTTGCAGATACAAGAGACCCAGTACTTC